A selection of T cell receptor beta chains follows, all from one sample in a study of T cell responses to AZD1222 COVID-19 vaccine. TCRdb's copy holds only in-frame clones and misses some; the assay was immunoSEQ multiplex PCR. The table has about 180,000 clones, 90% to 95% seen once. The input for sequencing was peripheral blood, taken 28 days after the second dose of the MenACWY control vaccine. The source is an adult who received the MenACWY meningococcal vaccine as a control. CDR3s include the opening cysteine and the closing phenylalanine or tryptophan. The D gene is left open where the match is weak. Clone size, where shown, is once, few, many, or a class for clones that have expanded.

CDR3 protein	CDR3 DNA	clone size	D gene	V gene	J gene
CASSAVLGGGYTF	TGTGCCAGCAGCGCAGTTTTGGGTGGAGGCTACACCTTC	NA	NA	TRBV28	TRBJ1-2
CASGTAGSYEQYF	TGTGCCAGCGGGACAGCGGGGTCCTACGAGCAGTACTTC	NA	NA	TRBV12-3/TRBV12-4	TRBJ2-7
CASSLGQGSYGYTF	TGTGCCAGCAGCTTAGGTCAGGGAAGCTATGGCTACACCTTC	NA	NA	TRBV7-9	TRBJ1-2
CSVEGRYTESYTF	TGCAGCGTTGAAGGCCGTTACACAGAAAGCTACACCTTC	NA	NA	TRBV29-1	TRBJ1-2
CASSFRNEEAQYF	TGTGCCAGCAGCTTCCGTAATGAGGAGGCTCAGTATTTT	once	NA	TRBV7-9	TRBJ2-3
CASSPEVGGWNDEQFF	TGCGCCAGCAGCCCGGAGGTGGGGGGCTGGAACGATGAGCAGTTCTTC	NA	NA	TRBV4-3	TRBJ2-1
CASSVQGPNQPQHF	TGTGCCAGCAGCGTCCAGGGACCCAATCAGCCCCAGCATTTT	NA	NA	TRBV5-4	TRBJ1-5
CASSLDRGVDGYTF	TGTGCCAGCAGCTTGGACAGGGGGGTTGATGGCTACACCTTC	NA	TRBD1	TRBV7-2	TRBJ1-2
CASSYSDTPSGNTIYF	TGTGCCAGCAGTTACTCAGATACCCCGTCTGGAAACACCATATATTTT	NA	NA	TRBV6-5	TRBJ1-3
CASTLAFSGNTIYF	TGTGCCAGCACCCTCGCTTTCTCTGGAAACACCATATATTTT	once	NA	TRBV7-2	TRBJ1-3
CASSQSGGSGNTIYF	TGTGCCAGCAGCCAATCAGGGGGCTCTGGAAACACCATATATTTT	once	TRBD1	TRBV9	TRBJ1-3
CASSRGEGSLSTDTQYF	TGTGCCAGCAGCCGCGGAGAGGGGTCCCTAAGCACAGATACGCAGTATTTT	NA	NA	TRBV5-8	TRBJ2-3
CASSPREGKNTEAFF	TGTGCCAGCTCACCACGAGAGGGGAAGAACACTGAAGCTTTCTTT	NA	NA	TRBV18	TRBJ1-1
CASSPLGETQYF	TGTGCCAGCAGCCCACTCGGGGAGACCCAGTACTTC	NA	NA	TRBV3-1/TRBV3-2	TRBJ2-5
CSASDRERSNQPQHF	TGCAGTGCTAGTGACAGGGAGCGAAGCAATCAGCCCCAGCATTTT	NA	TRBD1	TRBV20-1	TRBJ1-5
CAWSAPLGGRNTIYF	TGTGCCTGGAGTGCCCCCTTAGGAGGGAGAAACACCATATATTTT	NA	NA	TRBV30	TRBJ1-3
CASSPQNSLAGGHNEQFF	TGTGCCAGCTCACCCCAGAACTCACTAGCGGGGGGGCACAATGAGCAGTTCTTC	NA	TRBD2	TRBV18	TRBJ2-1
CASKVSSGGHYEQYF	TGTGCCAGCAAAGTCAGTAGCGGGGGCCACTACGAGCAGTACTTC	NA	TRBD2	TRBV5-6	TRBJ2-7
CASSQVLGAGGSAKNIQYF	TGCGCCAGCAGCCAAGTCTTGGGGGCAGGGGGAAGTGCCAAAAACATTCAGTACTTC	NA	TRBD1	TRBV4-1	TRBJ2-4
CASSEQGYEQYF	TGTGCCAGCAGTGAGCAGGGTTACGAGCAGTACTTC	once	NA	TRBV25-1	TRBJ2-7
CASSPLAGVNTEAFF	TGTGCCAGCTCACCCTTGGCGGGGGTCAACACTGAAGCTTTCTTT	NA	NA	TRBV18	TRBJ1-1
CASAEAGQTPLHF	TGTGCCAGCGCCGAGGCGGGACAGACACCCCTCCACTTT	NA	TRBD1	TRBV14	TRBJ1-6
CASRGAGKLFF	TGTGCCAGCAGGGGGGCAGGAAAACTGTTTTTT	NA	NA	TRBV12-3/TRBV12-4	TRBJ1-4
CASSSELNTEAFF	TGCGCCAGCAGCTCAGAGTTGAACACTGAAGCTTTCTTT	NA	NA	TRBV5-1	TRBJ1-1
CASSTTGGNSYGYTF	TGTGCCAGCAGTACGACAGGAGGGAATTCCTATGGCTACACCTTC	NA	NA	TRBV6-5	TRBJ1-2
CASSLGYNEQFF	TGTGCCAGCAGTTTAGGGTACAATGAGCAGTTCTTC	NA	NA	TRBV12-3/TRBV12-4	TRBJ2-1
CASSLGWGTEAFF	TGTGCCAGCAGCTTGGGTTGGGGGACTGAAGCTTTCTTT	NA	NA	TRBV11-2	TRBJ1-1
CASSYGLADYNEQFF	TGCGCCAGCAGCTACGGACTAGCGGACTACAATGAGCAGTTCTTC	NA	TRBD2	TRBV5-1	TRBJ2-1
CASSLAGSDGYTF	TGTGCCAGCAGCTTAGCAGGGTCAGATGGCTACACCTTC	once	NA	TRBV11-2	TRBJ1-2
CASSYSDRQGRPGELFF	TGTGCCAGCAGTTACTCGGATCGGCAGGGGAGGCCCGGGGAGCTGTTTTTT	NA	NA	TRBV6-2/TRBV6-3	TRBJ2-2
CASSQRWTGTGELFF	TGTGCCAGCAGCCAAAGGTGGACAGGGACCGGGGAGCTGTTTTTT	NA	TRBD1	TRBV3-1/TRBV3-2	TRBJ2-2
CASRAMGQSFNEQFF	TGTGCCAGCAGGGCGATGGGACAGTCTTTCAATGAGCAGTTCTTC	NA	TRBD1	TRBV6-5	TRBJ2-1
CASSLGGITTEAFF	TGTGCCAGCAGCTTAGGAGGGATCACCACTGAAGCTTTCTTT	NA	NA	TRBV7-2	TRBJ1-1
CASSPFQELNTEAFF	TGTGCCAGCTCACCTTTCCAGGAGTTGAACACTGAAGCTTTCTTT	NA	NA	TRBV18	TRBJ1-1
CASSLSRRTNYGYTF	TGTGCCAGCAGTTTATCTCGCAGGACTAACTATGGCTACACCTTC	NA	NA	TRBV27	TRBJ1-2
CASRMGGGSITKFF	TGTGCCAGCAGAATGGGGGGCGGGTCCATAACGAAATTCTTT	NA	NA	TRBV6-5	TRBJ1-1
CASSLYRQSNQPQHF	TGTGCCAGCAGTTTATACCGGCAGAGCAATCAGCCCCAGCATTTT	NA	NA	TRBV27	TRBJ1-5
CAWGLQETQYF	TGTGCCTGGGGCCTCCAAGAGACCCAGTACTTC	NA	NA	TRBV30	TRBJ2-5
CSVDEGAFMVTEAFF	TGCAGCGTTGATGAGGGGGCTTTCATGGTGACTGAAGCTTTCTTT	few	TRBD1	TRBV29-1	TRBJ1-1
CASTPGVNNNPFF	TGTGCCAGTACCCCTGGAGTCAATAACAACCCTTTCTTT	NA	NA	TRBV19	TRBJ1-1
CASSTRQTTNEKLFF	TGTGCCAGTAGTACTAGACAGACAACTAATGAAAAACTGTTTTTT	NA	NA	TRBV19	TRBJ1-4
CASSRQTDQPQHF	TGTGCCAGTAGCAGACAGACAGATCAGCCCCAGCATTTT	NA	NA	TRBV19	TRBJ1-5
CASSYSVRDANYGYTF	TGTGCCAGCAGTTACTCTGTAAGGGACGCTAACTATGGCTACACCTTC	NA	NA	TRBV6-2/TRBV6-3	TRBJ1-2
CASSIMDRAIHQPQHF	TGTGCCAGTAGTATAATGGACAGGGCGATACATCAGCCCCAGCATTTT	NA	TRBD1	TRBV19	TRBJ1-5
CASSEIRVNTEAFF	TGTGCCAGCAGTGAAATTCGCGTGAACACTGAAGCTTTCTTT	NA	NA	TRBV2	TRBJ1-1
CASTRGSSGDYGYTF	TGTGCCAGCACCCGAGGTTCCTCGGGGGACTATGGCTACACCTTC	NA	NA	TRBV28	TRBJ1-2
CASSPWVSEDYSNQPQHF	TGTGCCAGCTCACCTTGGGTCTCCGAAGATTATAGCAATCAGCCCCAGCATTTT	once	NA	TRBV18	TRBJ1-5
CASSLGTGSNQPQHF	TGTGCCAGCAGCTTGGGGACTGGGAGCAATCAGCCCCAGCATTTT	NA	NA	TRBV5-6	TRBJ1-5
CSVLWRGDYNYGYTF	TGCAGCGTTTTGTGGAGGGGCGATTATAACTATGGCTACACCTTC	NA	NA	TRBV29-1	TRBJ1-2